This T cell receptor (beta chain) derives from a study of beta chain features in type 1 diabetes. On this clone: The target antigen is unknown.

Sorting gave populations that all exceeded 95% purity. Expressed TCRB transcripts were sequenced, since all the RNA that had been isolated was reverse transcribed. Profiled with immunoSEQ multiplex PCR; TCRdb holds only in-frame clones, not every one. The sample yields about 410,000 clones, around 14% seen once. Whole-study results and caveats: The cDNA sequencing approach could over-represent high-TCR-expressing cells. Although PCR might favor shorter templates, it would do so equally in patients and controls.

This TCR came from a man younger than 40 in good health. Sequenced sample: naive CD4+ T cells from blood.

CDR3: CASSQDPGTLGADTQYF. CDR3 coding DNA: TGCGCCAGCAGCCAAGACCCAGGGACACTTGGTGCAGATACGCAGTATTTT. The chain is built from TRBV4-3 and TRBJ2-3; a weak D match, TRBD1 (6 bases). CDR1 LGHNA and CDR2 YSLEER come from the germline V gene. The CDR3 has 17 amino acids. V was clipped by 0 bases and J by 4 bases, with 17 bases between them.